The 4 T cell receptor beta chains below were found in one sample sequenced in a study of blood T cell repertoires in COVID-19. Assay used: immunoSEQ multiplex PCR; TCRdb lists only in-frame clones, some missing. Of 95,000 to 100,000 clones listed, 70% to 90% are singletons. Sequences were obtained from peripheral blood. The receptors come from a woman aged 30 to 39 with acute or convalescent COVID-19.

The J gene is TRBJ2-2, the V gene TRBV7-9, with D possibly matching TRBD1 (5 bases). V lost 4 bases to trimming and J lost 3 bases, with 9 bases between them. CDR1 SEHNR and CDR2 FQNEAQ come from the germline V gene (reference sequence). The CDR3 sequence is 14 residues long. The CDR3 protein is CASSSTDYTGELFF. The CDR3 nucleotides are TGTGCCAGCAGCTCGACAGACTACACCGGGGAGCTGTTTTTT.

This clone was seen once. V usage is TRBV9 and J usage is TRBJ2-2; a possible D gene is TRBD2 (6 bases). Germline V gene data show CDR1 as SGDLS and CDR2 as YYNGEE. The CDR3 is 14 amino acids. V was clipped by 0 bases and J by 5 bases, with 8 bases between them. The CDR3 sequence is CASSVGGETGELFF. The CDR3 DNA reads as TGTGCCAGCAGCGTAGGGGGGGAAACCGGGGAGCTGTTTTTT.

This chain joins TRBV7-2 and TRBJ2-1, with 7 bases that match TRBD2. Germline assignment: CDR1 SGHTA and CDR2 FQGNSA. This CDR3 is built from 16 residues. The V gene end was trimmed by 5 bases and the J gene end by 3 bases; junction bases not matched to a gene: 10. The CDR3 DNA is TGTGCCAGCAGCCCCTGGGGGGGGAGGATCTACAATGAGCAGTTCTTC. Residues: CASSPWGGRIYNEQFF.

This chain uses TRBV5-1 with TRBJ1-4, with 8 bases aligning to TRBD1. With 0 bases clipped from V and 7 bases from J, the junction kept 5 bases outside the gene matches. This CDR3 region has 15 residues. Per the germline V gene, CDR1 is SGHRS and CDR2 is YFSETQ. This CDR3 is CASSLDGTGSEKLFF. As DNA, the CDR3 is TGCGCCAGCAGCTTGGACGGGACAGGTAGTGAAAAACTGTTTTTT.